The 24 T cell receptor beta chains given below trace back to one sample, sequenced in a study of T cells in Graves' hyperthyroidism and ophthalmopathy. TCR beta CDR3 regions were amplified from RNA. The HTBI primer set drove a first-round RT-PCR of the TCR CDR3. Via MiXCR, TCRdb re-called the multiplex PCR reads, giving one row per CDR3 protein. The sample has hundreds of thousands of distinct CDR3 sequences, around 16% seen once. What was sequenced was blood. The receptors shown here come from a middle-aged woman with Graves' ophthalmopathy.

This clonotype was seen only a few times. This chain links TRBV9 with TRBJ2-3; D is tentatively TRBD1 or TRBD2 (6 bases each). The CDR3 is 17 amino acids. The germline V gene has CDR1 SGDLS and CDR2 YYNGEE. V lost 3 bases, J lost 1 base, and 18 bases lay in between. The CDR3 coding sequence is TGTGCCAGCAGCGGAGGGGGTGGGGGCGGGGGCACAGATACGCAGTATTTT. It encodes CASSGGGGGGGTDTQYF.

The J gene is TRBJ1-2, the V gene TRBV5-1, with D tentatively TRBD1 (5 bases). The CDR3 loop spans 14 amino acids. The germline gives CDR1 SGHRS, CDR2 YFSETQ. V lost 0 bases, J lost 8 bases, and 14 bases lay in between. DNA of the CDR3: TGCGCCAGCAGCTTGGCGGACACCGGGTTCGGCTACACCTTC. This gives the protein CASSLADTGFGYTF.

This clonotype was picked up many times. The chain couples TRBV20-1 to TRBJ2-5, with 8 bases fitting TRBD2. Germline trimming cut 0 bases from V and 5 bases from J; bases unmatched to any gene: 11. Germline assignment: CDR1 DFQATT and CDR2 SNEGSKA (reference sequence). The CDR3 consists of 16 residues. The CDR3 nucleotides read TGCAGTGCTAGAGACGATAAGGGACTAGGGGAGGAGACCCAGTACTTC. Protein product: CSARDDKGLGEETQYF.

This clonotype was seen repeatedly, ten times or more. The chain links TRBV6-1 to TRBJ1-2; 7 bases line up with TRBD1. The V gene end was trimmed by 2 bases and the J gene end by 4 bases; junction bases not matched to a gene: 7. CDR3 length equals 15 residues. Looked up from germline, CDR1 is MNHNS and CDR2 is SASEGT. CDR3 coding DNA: TGTGCCAGCAGTGAACAGAGAGGGGGCGGCTATGGCTACACCTTC. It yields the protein CASSEQRGGGYGYTF.

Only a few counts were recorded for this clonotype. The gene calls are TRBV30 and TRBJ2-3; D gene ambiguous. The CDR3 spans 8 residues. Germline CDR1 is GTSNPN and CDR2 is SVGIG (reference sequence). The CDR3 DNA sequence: TGTCCGGGCTCCCGCCGGTATTTT. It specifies CPGSRRYF.

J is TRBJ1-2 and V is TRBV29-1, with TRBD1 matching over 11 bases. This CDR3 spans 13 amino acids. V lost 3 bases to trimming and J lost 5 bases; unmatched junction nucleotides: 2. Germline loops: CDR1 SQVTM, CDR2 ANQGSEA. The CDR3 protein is CSVDGTGGYGYTF. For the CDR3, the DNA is TGCAGCGTTGACGGGACAGGGGGGTATGGCTACACCTTC.

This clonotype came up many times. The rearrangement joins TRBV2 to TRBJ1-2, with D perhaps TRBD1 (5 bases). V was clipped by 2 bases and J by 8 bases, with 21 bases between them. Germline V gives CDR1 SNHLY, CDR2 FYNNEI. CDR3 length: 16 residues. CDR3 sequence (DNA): TGTGCCAGCAGTGAATATACAGGCCCGCAAGGTCGGGGCTACACCTTC. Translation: CASSEYTGPQGRGYTF. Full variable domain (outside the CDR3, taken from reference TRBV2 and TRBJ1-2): EPEVTQTPSHQVTQMGQEVILRCVPISNHLYFYWYRQILGQKVEFLVSFYNNEISEKSEIFDDQFSVERPDGSNFTLKIRSTKLEDSAMYFCASSEYTGPQGRGYTFGSGTRLTVV.

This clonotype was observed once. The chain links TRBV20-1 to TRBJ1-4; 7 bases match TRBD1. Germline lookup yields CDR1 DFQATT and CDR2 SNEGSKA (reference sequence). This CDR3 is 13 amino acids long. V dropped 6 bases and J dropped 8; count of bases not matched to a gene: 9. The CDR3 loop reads CSAVGQSREKLFF. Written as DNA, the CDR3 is TGCAGTGCGGTGGGACAGTCCCGGGAAAAACTGTTTTTT.

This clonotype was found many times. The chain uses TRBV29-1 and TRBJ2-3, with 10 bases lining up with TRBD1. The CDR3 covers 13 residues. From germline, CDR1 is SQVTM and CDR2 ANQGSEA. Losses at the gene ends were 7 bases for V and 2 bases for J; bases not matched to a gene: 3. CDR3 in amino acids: CSAGQGDTDTQYF. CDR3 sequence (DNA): TGCAGCGCAGGACAGGGGGACACAGATACGCAGTATTTT.

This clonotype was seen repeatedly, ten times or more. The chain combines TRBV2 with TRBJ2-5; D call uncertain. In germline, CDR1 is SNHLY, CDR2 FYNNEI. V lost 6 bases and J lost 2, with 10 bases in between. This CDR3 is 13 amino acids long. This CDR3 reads CASRSDGQETQYF. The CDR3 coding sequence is TGTGCCAGCAGGTCGGACGGGCAAGAGACCCAGTACTTC.

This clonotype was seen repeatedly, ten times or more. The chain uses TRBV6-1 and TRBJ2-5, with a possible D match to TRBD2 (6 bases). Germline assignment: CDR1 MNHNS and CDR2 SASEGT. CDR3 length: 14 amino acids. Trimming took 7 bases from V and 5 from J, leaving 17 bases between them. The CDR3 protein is CASTPRRGSETQYF. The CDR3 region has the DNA TGTGCCAGCACCCCAAGGCGGGGTTCGGAGACCCAGTACTTC.

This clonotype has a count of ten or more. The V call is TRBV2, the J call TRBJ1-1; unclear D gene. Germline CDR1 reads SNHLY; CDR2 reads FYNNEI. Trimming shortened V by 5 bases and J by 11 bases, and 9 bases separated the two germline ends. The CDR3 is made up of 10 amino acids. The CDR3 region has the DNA TGTGCCAGCAGTCTAGGGTATGCTTTCTTT. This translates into CASSLGYAFF.

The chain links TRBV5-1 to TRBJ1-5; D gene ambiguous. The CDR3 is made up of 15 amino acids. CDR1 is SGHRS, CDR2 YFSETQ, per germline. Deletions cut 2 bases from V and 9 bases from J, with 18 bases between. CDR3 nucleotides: TGCGCCAGCAGCTTCGGACCCGGGCCTGAGGGGCCCCAGCATTTT. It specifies CASSFGPGPEGPQHF.

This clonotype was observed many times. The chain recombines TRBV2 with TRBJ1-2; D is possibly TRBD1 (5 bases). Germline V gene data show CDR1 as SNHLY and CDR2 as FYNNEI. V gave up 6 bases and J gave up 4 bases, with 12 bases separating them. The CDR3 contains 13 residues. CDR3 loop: CASRGDGVYGYTF. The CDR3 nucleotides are TGTGCCAGCAGGGGGGACGGGGTCTATGGCTACACCTTC.

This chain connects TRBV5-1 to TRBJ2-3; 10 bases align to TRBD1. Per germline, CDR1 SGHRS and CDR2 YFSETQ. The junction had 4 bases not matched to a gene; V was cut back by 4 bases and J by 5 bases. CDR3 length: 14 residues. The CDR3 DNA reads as TGCGCCAGCAGCGCTGGACAGGGGGAAGATACGCAGTATTTT. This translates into CASSAGQGEDTQYF.

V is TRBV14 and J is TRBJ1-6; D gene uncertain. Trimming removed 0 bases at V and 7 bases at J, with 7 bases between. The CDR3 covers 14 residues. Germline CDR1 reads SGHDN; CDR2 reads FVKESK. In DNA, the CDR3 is TGTGCCAGCAGCCAAGATTTGGGGAATTCACCCCTCCACTTT. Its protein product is CASSQDLGNSPLHF. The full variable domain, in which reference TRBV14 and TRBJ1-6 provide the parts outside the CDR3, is EAGVTQFPSHSVIEKGQTVTLRCDPISGHDNLYWYRRVMGKEIKFLLHFVKESKQDESGMPNNRFLAERTGGTYSTLKVQPAELEDSGVYFCASSQDLGNSPLHFGNGTRLTVT.

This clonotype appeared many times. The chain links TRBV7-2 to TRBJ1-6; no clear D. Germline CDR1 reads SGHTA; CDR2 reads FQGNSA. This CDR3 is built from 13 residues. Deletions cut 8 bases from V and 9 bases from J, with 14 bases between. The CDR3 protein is CASGVRESSPLHF. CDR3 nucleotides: TGTGCCAGCGGCGTAAGGGAGAGTTCACCCCTCCACTTT.

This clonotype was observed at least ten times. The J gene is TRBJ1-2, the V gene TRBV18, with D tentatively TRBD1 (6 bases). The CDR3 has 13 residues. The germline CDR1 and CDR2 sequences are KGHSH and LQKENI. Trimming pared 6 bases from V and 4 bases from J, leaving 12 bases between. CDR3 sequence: CASSQDSSYGYTF. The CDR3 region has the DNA TGTGCCAGCTCGCAGGACAGCAGCTATGGCTACACCTTC. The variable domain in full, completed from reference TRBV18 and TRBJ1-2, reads NAGVMQNPRHLVRRRGQEARLRCSPMKGHSHVYWYRQLPEEGLKFMVYLQKENIIDESGMPKERFSAEFPKEGPSILRIQQVVRGDSAAYFCASSQDSSYGYTFGSGTRLTVV.

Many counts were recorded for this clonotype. The CDR3 region has the DNA TGTGCCAGCAGTTCCGGGACTAGTCAGACAGATACGCAGTATTTT. This translates into CASSSGTSQTDTQYF. The V call is TRBV28, the J call TRBJ2-3; TRBD2 matches 8 bases. Trimming took 4 bases from V and 3 from J; bases not matched to a gene: 6. CDR1 and CDR2 from the germline V gene are MDHEN and SYDVKM. The CDR3 is made up of 15 amino acids.

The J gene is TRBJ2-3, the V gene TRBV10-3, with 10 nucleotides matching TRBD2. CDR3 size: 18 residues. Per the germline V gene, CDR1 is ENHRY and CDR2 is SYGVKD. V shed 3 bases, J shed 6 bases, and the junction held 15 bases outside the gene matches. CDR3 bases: TGTGCCATCAGTGAACTTTGGAGCGGGGGGGCCCTGGTGGATACGCAGTATTTT. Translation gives CAISELWSGGALVDTQYF.

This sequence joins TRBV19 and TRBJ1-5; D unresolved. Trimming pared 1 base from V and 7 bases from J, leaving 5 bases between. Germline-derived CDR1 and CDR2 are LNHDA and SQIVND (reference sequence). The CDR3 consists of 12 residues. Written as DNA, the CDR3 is TGTGCCAGTAGTATAGGGGCCCAGCCCCAGCATTTT. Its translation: CASSIGAQPQHF.

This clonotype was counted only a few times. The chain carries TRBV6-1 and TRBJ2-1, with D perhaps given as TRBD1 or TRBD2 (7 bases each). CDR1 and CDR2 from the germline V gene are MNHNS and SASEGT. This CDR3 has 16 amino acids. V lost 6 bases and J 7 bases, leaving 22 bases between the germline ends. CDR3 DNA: TGTGCCAGCAGCCAACGACCAGGGGGGGGCCGTAATGAGCAGTTCTTC. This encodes CASSQRPGGGRNEQFF.

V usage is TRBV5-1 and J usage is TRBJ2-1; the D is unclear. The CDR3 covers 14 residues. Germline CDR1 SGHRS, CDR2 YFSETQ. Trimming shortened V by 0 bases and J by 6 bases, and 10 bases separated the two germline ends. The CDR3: CASSLDVRVNEQFF. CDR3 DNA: TGCGCCAGCAGCTTGGACGTTAGGGTCAATGAGCAGTTCTTC.

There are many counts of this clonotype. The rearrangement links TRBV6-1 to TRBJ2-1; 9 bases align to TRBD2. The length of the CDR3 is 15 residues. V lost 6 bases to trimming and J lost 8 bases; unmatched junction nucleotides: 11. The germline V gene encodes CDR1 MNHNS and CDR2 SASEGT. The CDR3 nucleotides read TGTGCCAGCAGCGAACCGGGACTAGCCATTGATGAGCAGTTCTTC. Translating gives CASSEPGLAIDEQFF.